One and the same sample provided the 20 T cell receptor beta chains below, sequenced in a study of Ad26.COV2.S vaccination and SARS-CoV-2 variants. Method: immunoSEQ multiplex PCR; TCRdb's copy keeps in-frame clones and lacks some. The data show some 180,000 clones, 87% seen once. The sample in question was peripheral blood, obtained after recovery from COVID-19. Every receptor here comes from a human donor who had recovered from COVID-19.

The rearrangement uses TRBV19 and TRBJ2-1; weak D call: TRBD1 (5 bases). CDR1 and CDR2 from the germline V gene are LNHDA and SQIVND (reference sequence). This CDR3 is built from 17 residues. With 2 bases removed from V and 1 base from J, the gap between germline ends came to 15 bases. CDR3 loop: CASSITWAGLSYNEQFF. CDR3 DNA sequence: TGTGCCAGTAGTATAACCTGGGCAGGGTTGTCCTACAATGAGCAGTTCTTC.

The J gene is TRBJ2-5, the V gene TRBV6-5; 7 nucleotides line up with TRBD1. The V gene's germline CDR1 is MNHEY and CDR2 SVGAGI. The CDR3 contains 13 residues. The junction had 6 bases not matched to a gene; V was cut back by 6 bases and J by 5 bases. The CDR3 protein is CASSAPGQETQYF. The CDR3 DNA reads TGTGCCAGCAGCGCGCCGGGACAGGAGACCCAGTACTTC.

V is TRBV6-5 and J is TRBJ2-3; D is undetermined. V was shortened by 4 bases and J by 1 base, with 12 bases between the two germline ends. The CDR3 consists of 15 residues. From germline, CDR1 is MNHEY and CDR2 SVGAGI. DNA of the CDR3: TGTGCCAGCAGTTGGGGTTTCACGGGCACAGATACGCAGTATTTT. The encoded protein is CASSWGFTGTDTQYF.

The genes are TRBV6-2 or TRBV6-3 and TRBJ2-7; D may be TRBD1 (6 bases). The CDR3 totals 14 residues. Per germline, CDR1 MNHEY and CDR2 SVGEGT. Between the trimmed V and J ends, which lost 4 bases and 0 bases, there was a span of 10 bases. The CDR3 DNA is TGTGCCAGCAGTTCCGGGGACACCTCCTACGAGCAGTACTTC. This codes for CASSSGDTSYEQYF.

The CDR3 here is CASSLYGGANTEAFF. CDR3 in DNA: TGTGCCAGCAGTTTATATGGAGGGGCGAACACTGAAGCTTTCTTT. This chain connects TRBV28 to TRBJ1-1; a possible D gene is TRBD1 (5 bases). The CDR3 length is 15 residues. Trimming left V 1 base short and J 1 base short, with 10 bases between. The germline V gene has CDR1 MDHEN and CDR2 SYDVKM. Together with reference TRBV28 and TRBJ1-1, the CDR3 gives the full variable domain: DVKVTQSSRYLVKRTGEKVFLECVQDMDHENMFWYRQDPGLGLRLIYFSYDVKMKEKGDIPEGYSVSREKKERFSLILESASTNQTSMYLCASSLYGGANTEAFFGQGTRLTVV.

This clone has just a few counts. The chain combines TRBV9 with TRBJ1-3; D gene ambiguous. CDR1 and CDR2 (germline): SGDLS, YYNGEE. CDR3 size: 13 residues. Trimming shortened V by 0 bases and J by 4 bases, and 5 bases separated the two germline ends. The CDR3 sequence: CASSVALGNTIYF. The CDR3 DNA reads as TGTGCCAGCAGCGTAGCTTTAGGAAACACCATATATTTT. Based on the CDR3 plus reference TRBV9 and TRBJ1-3, the full variable domain is DSGVTQTPKHLITATGQRVTLRCSPRSGDLSVYWYQQSLDQGLQFLIQYYNGEERAKGNILERFSAQQFPDLHSELNLSSLELGDSALYFCASSVALGNTIYFGEGSWLTVV.

The chain is built from TRBV4-1 and TRBJ1-1; D remains unclear. The CDR3 loop spans 15 amino acids. V lost 5 bases, J lost 3 bases, and 16 bases lay in between. Germline-derived CDR1 and CDR2 are MGHRA and YSYEKL. The CDR3 nucleotides read TGCGCCAGCAGCTTGTCTTGGGAAGTGGACACTGAAGCTTTCTTT. As protein: CASSLSWEVDTEAFF.

CDR3 DNA: TGTGCCAGCAGCTTGGTCCTCACAGGGGGCGCCCCGGGTGGCTACACCTTC. Translating it yields CASSLVLTGGAPGGYTF. The J gene is TRBJ1-2, the V gene TRBV5-8; TRBD1 agrees at 9 bases. Germline V gene data show CDR1 as SGHTS and CDR2 as YDEGEE. The CDR3 loop spans 17 amino acids. With V trimmed by 0 bases and J by 7 bases, 13 bases remained unmatched.

The CDR3 reads CSVRDRGIDGYTF. The CDR3, as DNA: TGCAGCGTTCGGGACAGGGGAATTGATGGCTACACCTTC. The V gene is TRBV29-1, the J gene TRBJ1-2; 10 bases are a match to TRBD1. Losses at the gene ends were 5 bases for V and 6 bases for J; bases not matched to a gene: 6. Germline loops: CDR1 SQVTM, CDR2 ANQGSEA. This CDR3 comprises 13 residues. The full variable domain, in which reference TRBV29-1 and TRBJ1-2 provide the parts outside the CDR3, is SAVISQKPSRDICQRGTSLTIQCQVDSQVTMMFWYRQQPGQSLTLIATANQGSEATYESGFVIDKFPISRPNLTFSTLTVSNMSPEDSSIYLCSVRDRGIDGYTFGSGTRLTVV.

The chain couples TRBV5-5 to TRBJ2-7; TRBD1 matches 8 bases. Germline V gene sequence: CDR1 SGHKS, CDR2 YYEKEE (reference sequence). The ends lost 4 bases at V and 7 bases at J; junction bases unmatched: 7. The CDR3 is 13 residues long. The CDR3 nucleotides read TGTGCCAGCAGCCTGGACAGGGTTGGGGAGCAGTACTTC. Translation gives CASSLDRVGEQYF.

The chain joins TRBV2 to TRBJ2-5; D possibly uses TRBD1 or TRBD2 (5 bases each). CDR1 is SNHLY and CDR2 is FYNNEI in the germline V gene. This CDR3 contains 12 residues. V was shortened by 6 bases and J by 3 bases, with 8 bases between the two germline ends. The CDR3 DNA is TGTGCCAGCAGGGGGACGAAAGAGACCCAGTACTTC. Amino acids: CASRGTKETQYF.

The chain uses TRBV5-1 and TRBJ1-2; 7 bases fit TRBD1. V lost 2 bases to trimming and J lost 4 bases; unmatched junction nucleotides: 5. CDR1 and CDR2 (germline): SGHRS, YFSETQ. This CDR3 has 14 amino acids. Here the CDR3 DNA reads TGCGCCAGCAGCTTAGGACAGGTCGGCTATGGCTACACCTTC. Translated, it gives CASSLGQVGYGYTF.

The chain has TRBV7-3 and TRBJ2-7, with 8 positions matching TRBD1. V lost 5 bases and J lost 5; bases outside the gene matches: 5. The CDR3 is 13 residues long. Per germline, CDR1 SGHTA and CDR2 FQGTGA. DNA of the CDR3: TGTGCCAGCAGCCCCGACAGGGGCCACGAGCAGTACTTC. Its translation is CASSPDRGHEQYF.

This clone occurred once. The chain recombines TRBV20-1 with TRBJ2-7, with D tentatively TRBD1 or TRBD2 (5 bases each). The CDR3 is made up of 14 amino acids. Trimming stripped 3 bases from V and 2 bases from J, with 14 bases between. Germline values: CDR1 DFQATT, CDR2 SNEGSKA (reference sequence). CDR3 nucleotide sequence: TGCAGTGCTAGTCATGGGGGATTAACCTACGAGCAGTACTTC. This gives the protein CSASHGGLTYEQYF.

CDR3 nucleotide sequence: TGTGCCAGCAGTCTCGGGACAGGGGTGTACGAGCAGTACTTC. It specifies CASSLGTGVYEQYF. V usage is TRBV6-5 and J usage is TRBJ2-7, with 10 positions matching TRBD1. J was trimmed by 4 bases and V by 5 bases; bases with no gene match: 5. The length of the CDR3 is 14 residues. Per germline, CDR1 MNHEY and CDR2 SVGAGI.

The chain has TRBV30 and TRBJ1-1; D is perhaps TRBD1 (6 bases). Germline values: CDR1 GTSNPN, CDR2 SVGIG (reference sequence). This CDR3 contains 14 residues. With 0 bases removed from V and 6 bases from J, the gap between germline ends came to 14 bases. The CDR3 spells CAWSVFSGVAEAFF. CDR3 nucleotide sequence: TGTGCCTGGAGTGTTTTCTCAGGGGTCGCTGAAGCTTTCTTT.

This chain uses TRBV25-1 with TRBJ2-1; D perhaps matches TRBD2 (5 bases). The CDR3 runs 14 residues. Germline V gene lookup returns CDR1 MGHDK and CDR2 SYGVNS. The ends were cut back, 2 bases at V and 2 bases at J, with 7 bases in the middle. CDR3: CASSEPGAYNEQFF. DNA of the CDR3: TGTGCCAGCAGTGAACCCGGGGCCTACAATGAGCAGTTCTTC.

This rearrangement joins TRBV27 to TRBJ1-6; possible D gene TRBD1, 6 bases. Trimming removed 1 base at V and 7 bases at J, with 8 bases between. The CDR3 loop spans 14 amino acids. The germline CDR1 and CDR2 sequences are MNHEY and SMNVEV (reference sequence). CDR3 bases: TGTGCCAGCAGTTTATGGACAGACAATTCACCCCTCCACTTT. This codes for CASSLWTDNSPLHF.

V gene TRBV9 combines with J gene TRBJ1-6; the D gene is possibly TRBD1 (5 bases). Germline V gene lookup returns CDR1 SGDLS and CDR2 YYNGEE. CDR3 length equals 15 residues. V gave up 2 bases and J gave up 8 bases, with 14 bases separating them. CDR3 residues: CASSVADSEYSPLHF. The CDR3 DNA is TGTGCCAGCAGCGTGGCTGACAGCGAGTATTCACCCCTCCACTTT.

The chain combines TRBV25-1 with TRBJ2-5; TRBD1 or TRBD2 may be the D gene (6 bases each). Per germline, CDR1 MGHDK and CDR2 SYGVNS. Trimming removed 2 bases from V and 1 base from J, with 11 bases in between. The CDR3 totals 15 residues. DNA of the CDR3: TGTGCCAGCAGTGAACGGACGGGGGCCCAAGAGACCCAGTACTTC. Protein: CASSERTGAQETQYF.